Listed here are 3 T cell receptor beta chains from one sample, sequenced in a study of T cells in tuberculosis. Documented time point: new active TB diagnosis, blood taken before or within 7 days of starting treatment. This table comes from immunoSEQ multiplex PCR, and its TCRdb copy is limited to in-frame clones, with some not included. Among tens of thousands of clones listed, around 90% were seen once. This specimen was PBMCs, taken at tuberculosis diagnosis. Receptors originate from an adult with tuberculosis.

CDR3 nucleotides: TGCGCCAGCAGCAGGACTAGCGGGGGGAACACCGGGGAGCTGTTTTTT. Amino acids: CASSRTSGGNTGELFF. V and J are TRBV5-1 and TRBJ2-2; 13 positions agree with TRBD2. The V and J ends lost 4 bases and 1 base, in that order; junction bases with no gene match: 1. CDR1 is SGHRS, CDR2 YFSETQ, per germline. The CDR3 is 16 residues long. The entire variable domain, with the rest obtained from reference TRBV5-1 and TRBJ2-2, is as follows: KAGVTQTPRYLIKTRGQQVTLSCSPISGHRSVSWYQQTPGQGLQFLFEYFSETQRNKGNFPGRFSGRQFSNSRSEMNVSTLELGDSALYLCASSRTSGGNTGELFFGEGSRLTVL.

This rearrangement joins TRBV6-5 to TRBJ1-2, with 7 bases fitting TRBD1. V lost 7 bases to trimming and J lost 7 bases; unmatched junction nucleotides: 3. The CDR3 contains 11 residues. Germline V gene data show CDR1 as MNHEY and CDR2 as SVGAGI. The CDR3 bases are TGTGCCAGCACCGACAGGGTTGGCTACACCTTC. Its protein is CASTDRVGYTF.

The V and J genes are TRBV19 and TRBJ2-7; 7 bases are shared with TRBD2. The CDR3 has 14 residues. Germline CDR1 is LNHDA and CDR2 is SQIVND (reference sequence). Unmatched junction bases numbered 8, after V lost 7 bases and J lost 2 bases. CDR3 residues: CASTVTSSAYEQYF. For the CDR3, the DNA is TGTGCCAGTACCGTGACTAGCAGCGCCTACGAGCAGTACTTC.